This note documents a single T cell receptor beta chain sequence. The specificity of this receptor is unknown. No much larger clone is present one base from it, and per-base qualities are unavailable. In light of the paper, this sample's treatment or condition label describes: live attenuated yellow fever vaccine strain. Two biological replicates of bulk PBMCs were collected at each blood-draw timepoint. PBMCs were isolated from peripheral blood using a standard Ficoll-Paque protocol. TriZol was used to extract RNA from bulk PBMCs, from CD4 and CD8 fractions, and from dextramer-positive and dextramer-negative fractions. The instrument was an Illumina NovaSeq 6000. TCR cDNA was synthesized by 5'RACE template switching, which introduced a universal primer site and unique molecular identifiers. cDNA synthesis was primed from both the TCR alpha and TCR beta constant segments. Libraries were amplified in two PCR steps, with sample barcodes and sequencing adapters added in the second step. Sequencing of libraries was performed on Illumina HiSeq 2500 (2x100 bp) or NovaSeq (2x150 bp). The published analysis was carried out like this. MIGEC handled demultiplexing of reads and collapsing into UMI consensus sequences, while MiXCR performed V(D)J alignment. Vaccine-responding clonotypes were identified with edgeR using replicate PBMC samples, with FDR below 0.01 and a log2 fold change above 5 up to day 15 being required. Each bulk clonotype received a CD4 or CD8 identity based on whether the sequenced CD4 or CD8 repertoire contained that clonotype at higher abundance. The raw public reads went through TCRdb reprocessing: fastp at Q25, MiXCR clone calling, in-frame beta chains kept. Every distinct CDR3 protein forms one entry, paired with its most common genes and DNA. The V and J calls, along with clone size, are taken from TCRdb and not from the paper's own processing. In all, the sample holds around 330,000 distinct CDR3 sequences, and roughly 4% of those were seen once. The ten largest clones add up to about a quarter of the sample.

The sample belongs to a study of T cells after yellow fever vaccination (dated by TCRdb to the late 2010s). Context from the whole study: The SMART-Seq v4 Ultra Low Input RNA kit was used to prepare libraries from fractions with low cell numbers. Bulk PBMC replicates and cell subsets were isolated from blood drawn at multiple timepoints before and after both primary and secondary immunization. To follow T-cell clones before and after both primary and booster YFV17D yellow fever vaccination, bulk TCR alpha and beta repertoires underwent longitudinal sequencing. The cohort comprised two healthy male donors, one aged 18 to 30 and one aged 30 to 40 years. Points the paper makes about the study in general: Most clones expanded after primary vaccination (around 97% of CD4 and around nine tenths of CD8) were re-detected after the booster, suggesting that broad memory maintenance occurred. Because the study included only a couple of donors, the extent to which the findings can be generalized is limited. A small share of clonotypes occurred in both CD4 and CD8 compartments, likely arising from convergent recombination. The secondary T-cell response was found to be weaker but faster than the primary response, with a peak reached on day 5 rather than on day 15. Computational filtering was needed because FACS-sorted repertoires could contain abundant contaminating clonotypes from the bulk population.

Trimming leaves V shorter by 0 bases and J shorter by 1 base, with the junction holding 4 bases beyond the gene matches. According to the germline V gene (reference sequence), CDR1 reads DFQATT and CDR2 reads SNEGSKA. From cysteine to phenylalanine, the CDR3 is 15 amino acids long. Only the CDR3 part of the read is kept: 45 bases, read in frame from the first base. The sequence was collected from a man aged 18 to 29 who received the YFV17D yellow fever vaccine. The sample was PBMCs, taken on the day of the yellow fever booster vaccination. The receptor chain draws on TRBV20-1 and TRBJ2-7; 9 nucleotides in the junction match TRBD1. The CDR3 loop reads CSAREAGTGSYEQYF. The nucleotides are TGCAGTGCTAGAGAAGCCGGGACAGGGTCCTACGAGCAGTACTTC.